Listed below are T cell receptor beta chains from one sample, sequenced in a study of blood T cell repertoires in COVID-19. The assay was immunoSEQ multiplex PCR, and TCRdb's table has in-frame clones only and misses some. The repertoire has some 250,000 clones, approximately 86% of them found once; the top ten carry under 9%. Sequencing was done on a sample of peripheral blood. These receptors came from a woman aged 70-85 years with active or convalescent COVID-19. The CDR3 runs from the conserved cysteine through the conserved F or W. The D gene is left open where the match is weak. Only part of the rows carry a size: once, few, many, or a class if the clone is expanded.

size	V	J	D	DNA	CDR3
few	TRBV4-3	TRBJ1-1	.	TGCGCCAGCAGCCAAGGGGGTGGCAGGGTAAACACTGAAGCTTTCTTT	CASSQGGGRVNTEAFF
.	TRBV12-3/TRBV12-4	TRBJ2-1	.	TGTGCCAGCAGTTCGACAGTGGACAATGAGCAGTTCTTC	CASSSTVDNEQFF
.	TRBV7-9	TRBJ2-7	.	TGTGCCAGCAGCTTAAACCCCGGGACAAACTACGAGCAGTACTTC	CASSLNPGTNYEQYF
once	TRBV5-8	TRBJ1-1	.	TGTGCCACCGGGGTTTGGGACACTGAAGCTTTCTTT	CATGVWDTEAFF
.	TRBV6-1	TRBJ1-5	.	TGTGCCAGCAGTGAGGGGGGGCGAATCAATCAGCCCCAGCATTTT	CASSEGGRINQPQHF
.	TRBV5-6	TRBJ1-5	.	TGTGCCAGCAGCTTCGGACAGAGCAATCAGCCCCAGCATTTT	CASSFGQSNQPQHF
.	TRBV28	TRBJ1-2	.	TGTGCCAGCAGTTTGAGGGTCTATGGCTACACCTTC	CASSLRVYGYTF
.	TRBV6-1	TRBJ1-2	.	TGTGCCAGCAGTGAAGCAGTCGGGGGATCGCGTGGCTACACCTTC	CASSEAVGGSRGYTF
.	TRBV6-2/TRBV6-3	TRBJ2-5	TRBD1	TGTGCCAGCAGTTCCGGGACAGAGGAGACCCAGTACTTC	CASSSGTEETQYF
.	TRBV15	TRBJ1-2	.	TGTGCCACCAGCAGCTCGCGGGGGACACCGACGGGCTACACCTTC	CATSSSRGTPTGYTF
.	TRBV5-1	TRBJ1-5	.	TGCGCCAGCAGGGCGGGGGGAAATCAGCCCCAGCATTTT	CASRAGGNQPQHF